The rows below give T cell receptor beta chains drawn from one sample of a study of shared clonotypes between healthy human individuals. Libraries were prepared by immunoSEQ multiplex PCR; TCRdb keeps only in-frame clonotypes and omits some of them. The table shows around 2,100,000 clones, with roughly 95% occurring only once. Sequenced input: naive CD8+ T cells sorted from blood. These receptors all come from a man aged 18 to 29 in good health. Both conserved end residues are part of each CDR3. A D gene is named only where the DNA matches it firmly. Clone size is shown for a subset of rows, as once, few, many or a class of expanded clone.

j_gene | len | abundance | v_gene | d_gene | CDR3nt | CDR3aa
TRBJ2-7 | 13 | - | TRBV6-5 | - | TGTGCCAGCAGTACGGACGGGTGGGGCGAGCAGTACTTC | CASSTDGWGEQYF
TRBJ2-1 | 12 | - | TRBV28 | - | TGTGCCAGCAGTCTACGATACAATGAGCAGTTCTTC | CASSLRYNEQFF
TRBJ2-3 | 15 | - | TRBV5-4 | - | TGTGCCAGCAGCTTGGCGGGGAGCAGCCCAGATACGCAGTATTTT | CASSLAGSSPDTQYF
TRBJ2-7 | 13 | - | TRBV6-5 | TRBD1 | TGTGCCAGCAGCCCGGACAGGGGTAACGAGCAGTACTTC | CASSPDRGNEQYF
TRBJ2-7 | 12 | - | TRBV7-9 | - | TGTGCCAGCGAAGGGAAGCTTTACGAGCAGTACTTC | CASEGKLYEQYF
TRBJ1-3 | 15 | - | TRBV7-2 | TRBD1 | TGTGCCAGCAGCCCAGGGACAGGGATTGGAAACACCATATATTTT | CASSPGTGIGNTIYF
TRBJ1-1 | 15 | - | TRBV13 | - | TGTGCCAGCAGCTTAAGAGGGCGAATGAACACTGAAGCTTTCTTT | CASSLRGRMNTEAFF
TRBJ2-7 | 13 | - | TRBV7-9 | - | TGTGCCAGCAGCTTTTCTGGGAACGACGAGCAGTACTTC | CASSFSGNDEQYF
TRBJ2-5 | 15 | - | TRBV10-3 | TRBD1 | TGTGCCATCAAAGACCCGGACAGGGGCGAAGAGACCCAGTACTTC | CAIKDPDRGEETQYF
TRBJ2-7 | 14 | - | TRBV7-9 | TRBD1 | TGTGCCAGCAGCCCGGGGACAGGGACCTACGAGCAGTACTTC | CASSPGTGTYEQYF
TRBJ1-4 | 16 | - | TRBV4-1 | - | TGCGCCAGCAGCCAAGATCGGACCCGAATTAATGAAAAACTGTTTTTT | CASSQDRTRINEKLFF
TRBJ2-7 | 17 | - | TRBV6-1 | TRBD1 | TGTGCCAGCAGTGAAAGGGGGGACAGGCGATCCTCCTACGAGCAGTACTTC | CASSERGDRRSSYEQYF
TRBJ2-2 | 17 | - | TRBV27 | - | TGTGCCAGCAGTTCCCTAGTTGAAAATACGAACACCGGGGAGCTGTTTTTT | CASSSLVENTNTGELFF
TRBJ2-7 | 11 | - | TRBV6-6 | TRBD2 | TGTGCCAGCAGTTACGGCGGGAGGTTGTACTTC | CASSYGGRLYF
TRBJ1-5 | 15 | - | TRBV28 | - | TGTGCCAGCAGCCCCGAGGGCTCGGGCAATCAGCCCCAGCATTTT | CASSPEGSGNQPQHF
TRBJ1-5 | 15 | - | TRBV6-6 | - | TGTGCCAGCACCATGACGGGGGGGGGCAATCAGCCCCAGCATTTT | CASTMTGGGNQPQHF
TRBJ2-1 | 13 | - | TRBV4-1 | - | TGCGCCAGCAGCCAAGGCCAGTACAATGAGCAGTTCTTC | CASSQGQYNEQFF
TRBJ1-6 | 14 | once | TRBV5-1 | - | TGCGCCAGTCGGGAAGAGGGGGGATATTCACCCCTCCACTTT | CASREEGGYSPLHF
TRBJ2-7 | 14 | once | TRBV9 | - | TGTGCCAGCAGCGTAGTACCTAGCGACCGCGAGCAGTACTTC | CASSVVPSDREQYF
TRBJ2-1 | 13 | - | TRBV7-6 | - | TGTGCCAGCAGCCCCGAAGGCCAGGATGAGCAGTTCTTC | CASSPEGQDEQFF
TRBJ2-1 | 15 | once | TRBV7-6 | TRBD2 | TGTGCCAGCAGCTATAGCGGGGGGGCCGACAATGAGCAGTTCTTC | CASSYSGGADNEQFF
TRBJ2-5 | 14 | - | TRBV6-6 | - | TGTGCCAGCAGTAGCGACTGGCCCCCAGAGACCCAGTACTTC | CASSSDWPPETQYF
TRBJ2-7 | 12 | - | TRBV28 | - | TGTGCCAGCAGTTACGGGAGCTACGAGCAGTACTTC | CASSYGSYEQYF
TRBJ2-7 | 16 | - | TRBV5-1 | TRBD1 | TGCGCCAGCAGCCCTCTAGGGGGGACAGGACCCTACGAGCAGTACTTC | CASSPLGGTGPYEQYF
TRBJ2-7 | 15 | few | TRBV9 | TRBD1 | TGTGCCAGCAGCGAGGGAGGGGGACAGGGATACGAGCAGTACTTC | CASSEGGGQGYEQYF
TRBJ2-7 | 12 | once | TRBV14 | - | TGTGCCAGCAGCCAAGGAGACTACGAGCAGTACTTC | CASSQGDYEQYF
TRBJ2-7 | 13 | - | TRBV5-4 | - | TGTGCCAGCAGCCTCCAGGGGACCTACGAGCAGTACTTC | CASSLQGTYEQYF
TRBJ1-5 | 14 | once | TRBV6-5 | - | TGTGCCAGCAGTTACGGGGAGGGGAATCAGCCCCAGCATTTT | CASSYGEGNQPQHF
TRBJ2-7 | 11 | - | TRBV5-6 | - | TGTGCCAGCAGCTTCTTGACAGAACAGTACTTC | CASSFLTEQYF
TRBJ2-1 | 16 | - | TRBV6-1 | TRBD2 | TGTGCCAGCAGTGAAGAGGTTGGGGGGGCCTACAATGAGCAGTTCTTC | CASSEEVGGAYNEQFF
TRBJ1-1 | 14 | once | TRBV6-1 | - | TGTGCCAGCAGTGAACCCTCAATGAACACTGAAGCTTTCTTT | CASSEPSMNTEAFF
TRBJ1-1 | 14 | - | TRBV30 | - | TGTGCCTGGAGTCCTTACCGTGGGGGGACTGAAGCTTTCTTT | CAWSPYRGGTEAFF
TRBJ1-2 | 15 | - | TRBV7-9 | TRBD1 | TGTGCCAGCAGCTCAACAGGGGGGAGGAACTATGGCTACACCTTC | CASSSTGGRNYGYTF
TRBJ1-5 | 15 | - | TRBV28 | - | TGTGCCAGCAGTTTAGTACACCTTAGCAATCAGCCCCAGCATTTT | CASSLVHLSNQPQHF
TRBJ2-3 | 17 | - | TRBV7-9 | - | TGTGCCAGCAGTACCCTGAGGGCAGCGGTCCGCACAGATACGCAGTATTTT | CASSTLRAAVRTDTQYF
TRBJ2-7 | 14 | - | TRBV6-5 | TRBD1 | TGTGCCAGCAGTTACTCCGGACAGGGCAGCGAGCAGTACTTC | CASSYSGQGSEQYF
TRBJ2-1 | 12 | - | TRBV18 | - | TGTGCCAGCTCACCAATGGACAATGAGCAGTTCTTC | CASSPMDNEQFF
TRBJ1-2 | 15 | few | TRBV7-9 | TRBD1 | TGTGCCAGCAGCTTAGCGGGGACAGGGGCCTGGGGCTACACCTTC | CASSLAGTGAWGYTF
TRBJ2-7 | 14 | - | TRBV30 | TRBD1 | TGTGCCTGGGAGGACAGGGCCTTGACCTACGAGCAGTACTTC | CAWEDRALTYEQYF
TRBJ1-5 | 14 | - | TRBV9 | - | TGTGCGAGTCACGGGAAATATAGCAATCAGCCCCAGCATTTT | CASHGKYSNQPQHF
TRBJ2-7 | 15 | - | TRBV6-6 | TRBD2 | TGTGCCAGCAGTTACGAGCGGGAGGTTCCGCACGAGCAGTACTTC | CASSYEREVPHEQYF
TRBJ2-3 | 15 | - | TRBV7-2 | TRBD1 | TGTGCCAGCAGCTTGTCGACAGGGGTGGCCGATACGCAGTATTTT | CASSLSTGVADTQYF
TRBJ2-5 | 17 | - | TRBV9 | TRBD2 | TGTGCCAGCAGCGTAGAGGGAGGGTCAGGGCCGCAAGAGACCCAGTACTTC | CASSVEGGSGPQETQYF
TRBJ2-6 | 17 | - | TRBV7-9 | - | TGTGCCAGCAGCCCCGGACCACTGCTCTCTGGGGCCAACGTCCTGACTTTC | CASSPGPLLSGANVLTF
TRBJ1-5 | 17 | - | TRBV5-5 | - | TGTGCCAGCAGCTTGGCTCCACAAGGGACTAGCAATCAGCCCCAGCATTTT | CASSLAPQGTSNQPQHF
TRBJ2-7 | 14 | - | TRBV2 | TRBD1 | TGTGCCAGCAGCTCGGGGACAGGTCCCTACGAGCAGTACTTC | CASSSGTGPYEQYF
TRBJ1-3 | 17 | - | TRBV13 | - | TGTGCCAGCAGCTTAGACCCCCTCGCAGAGGGAGGAAACACCATATATTTT | CASSLDPLAEGGNTIYF
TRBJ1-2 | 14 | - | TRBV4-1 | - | TGCGCCAGCAGCCAAGCCAGGGCGAACTATGGCTACACCTTC | CASSQARANYGYTF
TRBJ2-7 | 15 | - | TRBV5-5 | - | TGTGCCAGCAGCTTAATTACAGGCGGGACCTACGAGCAGTACTTC | CASSLITGGTYEQYF
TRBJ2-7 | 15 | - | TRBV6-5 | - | TGTGCCAGCAGTTACGGGACGGATGGTTCCTACGAGCAGTACTTC | CASSYGTDGSYEQYF